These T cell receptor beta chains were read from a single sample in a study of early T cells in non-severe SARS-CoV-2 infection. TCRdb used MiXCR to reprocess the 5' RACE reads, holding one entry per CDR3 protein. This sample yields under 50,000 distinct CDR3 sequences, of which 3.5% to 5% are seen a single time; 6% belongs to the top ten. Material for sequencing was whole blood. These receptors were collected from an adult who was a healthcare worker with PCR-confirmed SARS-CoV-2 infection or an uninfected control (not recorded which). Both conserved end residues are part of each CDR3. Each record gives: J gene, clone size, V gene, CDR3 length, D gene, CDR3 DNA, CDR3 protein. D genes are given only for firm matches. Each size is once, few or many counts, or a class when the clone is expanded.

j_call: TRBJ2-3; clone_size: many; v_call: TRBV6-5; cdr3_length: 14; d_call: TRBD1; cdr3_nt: TGTGCCAGCAGTTACAGGACAGGGACAGATACGCAGTATTTT; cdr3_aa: CASSYRTGTDTQYF
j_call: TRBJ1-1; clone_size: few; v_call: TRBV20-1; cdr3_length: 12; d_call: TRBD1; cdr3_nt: TGCAGTGCTAGAGCGGGACAGGGCTTGGCTTTCTTT; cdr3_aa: CSARAGQGLAFF
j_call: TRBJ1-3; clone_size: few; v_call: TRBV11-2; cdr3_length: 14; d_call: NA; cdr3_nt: TGTGTCAGCAAAGGTCTTAACTCTGGAAACACCATATATTTT; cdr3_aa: CVSKGLNSGNTIYF
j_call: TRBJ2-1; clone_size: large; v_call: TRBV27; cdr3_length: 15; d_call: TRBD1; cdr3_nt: TGTGCCAGCAGTTTTTCGGGACAGACCTACAATGAGCAGTTCTTC; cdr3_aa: CASSFSGQTYNEQFF
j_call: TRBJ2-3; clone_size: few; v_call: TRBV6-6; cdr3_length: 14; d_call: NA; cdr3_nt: TGTGCCAGCAGTTACTCTGGCAGGCAAGATACGCAGTATTTT; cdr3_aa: CASSYSGRQDTQYF
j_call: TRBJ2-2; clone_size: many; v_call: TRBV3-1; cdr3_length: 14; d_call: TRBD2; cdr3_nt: TGTGCCAGCAAGCGGGAGTCGGCCACCGGGGAGCTGTTTTTT; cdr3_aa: CASKRESATGELFF
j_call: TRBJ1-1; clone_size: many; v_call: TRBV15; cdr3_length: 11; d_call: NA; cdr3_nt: TGTGCCACCAGCGGATTTTCTGAAGCTTTCTTT; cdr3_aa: CATSGFSEAFF
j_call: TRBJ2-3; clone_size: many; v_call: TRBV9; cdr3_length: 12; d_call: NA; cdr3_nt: TGTGCCAGCAGCGTAATCTCAGATACGCAGTATTTT; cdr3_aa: CASSVISDTQYF
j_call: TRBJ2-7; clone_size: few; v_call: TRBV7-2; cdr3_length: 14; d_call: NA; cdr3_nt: TGTGCCAGCAGCTTAGTGGCATTAGCCTACGAGCAGTACTTC; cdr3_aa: CASSLVALAYEQYF
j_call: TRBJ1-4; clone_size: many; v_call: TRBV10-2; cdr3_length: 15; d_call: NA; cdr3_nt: TGCGCCAGCAGTGAACAGGTCGCAACTAATGAAAAACTGTTTTTT; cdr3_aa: CASSEQVATNEKLFF
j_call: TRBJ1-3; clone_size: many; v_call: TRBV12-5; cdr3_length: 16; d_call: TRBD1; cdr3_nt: TGTGCTAGTGGTTTCGGGGACAGCAGCTCTGGAAACACCATATATTTT; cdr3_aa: CASGFGDSSSGNTIYF